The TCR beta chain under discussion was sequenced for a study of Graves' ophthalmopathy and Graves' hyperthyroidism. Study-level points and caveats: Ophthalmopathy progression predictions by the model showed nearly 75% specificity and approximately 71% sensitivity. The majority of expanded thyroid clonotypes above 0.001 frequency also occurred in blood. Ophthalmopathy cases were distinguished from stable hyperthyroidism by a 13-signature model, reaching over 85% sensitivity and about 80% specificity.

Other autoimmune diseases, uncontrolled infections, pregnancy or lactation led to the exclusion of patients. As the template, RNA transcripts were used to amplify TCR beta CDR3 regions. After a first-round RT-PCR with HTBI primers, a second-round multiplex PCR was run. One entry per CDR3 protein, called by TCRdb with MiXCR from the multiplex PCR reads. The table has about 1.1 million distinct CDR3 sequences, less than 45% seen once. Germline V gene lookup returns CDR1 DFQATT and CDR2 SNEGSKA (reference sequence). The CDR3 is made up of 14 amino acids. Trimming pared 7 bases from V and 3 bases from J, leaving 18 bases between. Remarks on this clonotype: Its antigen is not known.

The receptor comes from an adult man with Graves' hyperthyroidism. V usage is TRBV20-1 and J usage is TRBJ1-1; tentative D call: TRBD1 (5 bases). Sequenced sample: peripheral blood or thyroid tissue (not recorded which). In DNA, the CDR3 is TGCAGTGTAGCCGCTTTAGACAGCTACACTGAAGCTTTCTTT. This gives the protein CSVAALDSYTEAFF.